The clone carrying this TCR beta chain showed up just once. Antigen specificity is unknown. Trimming took 7 bases from V and 5 from J; bases not matched to a gene: 7. CDR3 length equals 13 residues. Germline loops: CDR1 SQVTM, CDR2 ANQGSEA. The sample is drawn from a study of T cell responses to AZD1222 COVID-19 vaccine. General observations from the study: CD4 TCRs linked to vaccination spanned spike, dominating at 160-218 and 743-854. In the spike-specific TCR repertoire, nearly half reportedly target unmutated variant regions. Donors were chiefly white British, with a greater number of females, and clonal diversity was perhaps underestimated.

The repertoire was sequenced with immunoSEQ multiplex PCR; TCRdb's copy has only in-frame clones and lacks some. Here the sample spans more than 60,000 clones, roughly 85% being singletons. The sequence came from an adult in good health. This material consisted of peripheral blood, taken on day 0 of AZD1222 vaccination. The chain is built from TRBV29-1 and TRBJ1-1, with 10 bases that match TRBD1. The CDR3 DNA is TGCAGCGCACGGGGACAGGGGTATACTGAAGCTTTCTTT. This encodes CSARGQGYTEAFF.